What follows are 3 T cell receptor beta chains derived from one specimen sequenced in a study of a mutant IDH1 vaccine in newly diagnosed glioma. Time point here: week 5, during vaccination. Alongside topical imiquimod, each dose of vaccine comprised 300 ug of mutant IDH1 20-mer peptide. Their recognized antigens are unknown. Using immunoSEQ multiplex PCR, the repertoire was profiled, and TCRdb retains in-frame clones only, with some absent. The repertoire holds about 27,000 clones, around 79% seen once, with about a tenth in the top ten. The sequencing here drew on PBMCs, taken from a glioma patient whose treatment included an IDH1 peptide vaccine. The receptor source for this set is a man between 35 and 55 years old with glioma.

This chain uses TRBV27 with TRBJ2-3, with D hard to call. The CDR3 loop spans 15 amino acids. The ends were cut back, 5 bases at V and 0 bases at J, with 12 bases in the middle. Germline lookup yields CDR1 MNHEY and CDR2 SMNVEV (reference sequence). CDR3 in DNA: TGTGCCAGCAGTCTGCAGGACCCTAGCACAGATACGCAGTATTTT. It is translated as CASSLQDPSTDTQYF.

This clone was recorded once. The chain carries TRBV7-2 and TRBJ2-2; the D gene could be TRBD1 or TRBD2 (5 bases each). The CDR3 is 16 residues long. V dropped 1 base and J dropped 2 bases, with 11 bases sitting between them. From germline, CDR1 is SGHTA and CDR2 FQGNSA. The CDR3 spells CASSLGSRGNTGELFF. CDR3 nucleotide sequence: TGTGCCAGCAGCTTAGGTTCCCGGGGCAACACCGGGGAGCTGTTTTTT. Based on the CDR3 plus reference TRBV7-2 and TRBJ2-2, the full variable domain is GAGVSQSPSNKVTEKGKDVELRCDPISGHTALYWYRQSLGQGLEFLIYFQGNSAPDKSGLPSDRFSAERTGGSVSTLTIQRTQQEDSAVYLCASSLGSRGNTGELFFGEGSRLTVL.

CDR3 protein: CASSSQGQPQHF. CDR3 sequence (DNA): TGTGCCAGCAGTTCCCAGGGACAGCCCCAGCATTTT. The rearrangement links TRBV28 to TRBJ1-5; D is perhaps TRBD1 (5 bases). The germline CDR1 and CDR2 sequences are MDHEN and SYDVKM. Trimming left V 4 bases short and J 7 bases short, with 8 bases between. The CDR3 covers 12 residues.